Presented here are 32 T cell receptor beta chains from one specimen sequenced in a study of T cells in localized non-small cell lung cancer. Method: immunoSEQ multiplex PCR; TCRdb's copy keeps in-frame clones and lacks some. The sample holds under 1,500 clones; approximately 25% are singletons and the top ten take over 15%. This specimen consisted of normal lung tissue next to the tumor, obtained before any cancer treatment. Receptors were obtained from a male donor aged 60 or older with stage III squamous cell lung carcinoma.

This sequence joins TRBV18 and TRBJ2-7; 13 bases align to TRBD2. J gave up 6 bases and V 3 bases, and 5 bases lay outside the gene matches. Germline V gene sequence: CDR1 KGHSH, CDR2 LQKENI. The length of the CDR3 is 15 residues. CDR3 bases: TGTGCCAGCTCACCTGGACTAGCGGGAGTGGGCGAGCAGTACTTC. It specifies CASSPGLAGVGEQYF.

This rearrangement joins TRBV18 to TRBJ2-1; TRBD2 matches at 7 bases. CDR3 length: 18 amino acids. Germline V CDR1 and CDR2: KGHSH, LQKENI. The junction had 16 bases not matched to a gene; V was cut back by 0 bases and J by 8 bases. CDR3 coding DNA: TGTGCCAGCTCACCACCCCGGACTAGACTTATAAAGGGCGATGAGCAGTTCTTC. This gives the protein CASSPPRTRLIKGDEQFF.

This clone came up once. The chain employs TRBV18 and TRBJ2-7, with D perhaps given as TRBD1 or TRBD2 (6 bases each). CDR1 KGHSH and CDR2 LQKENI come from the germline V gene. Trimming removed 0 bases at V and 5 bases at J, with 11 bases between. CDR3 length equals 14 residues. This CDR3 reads CASSPPGRGDEQYF. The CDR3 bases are TGTGCCAGCTCACCACCAGGAAGGGGGGACGAGCAGTACTTC.

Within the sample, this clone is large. The CDR3 DNA follows: TGTGCCAGTAGTTTTACGGGTCGCACTGAAGCTTTCTTT. Its translation is CASSFTGRTEAFF. The chain employs TRBV19 and TRBJ1-1, with D unclear. The V end lost 5 bases, the J end lost 4 bases, and 11 bases lay between the germline ends. The germline gives CDR1 LNHDA, CDR2 SQIVND (reference sequence). CDR3 size: 13 residues.

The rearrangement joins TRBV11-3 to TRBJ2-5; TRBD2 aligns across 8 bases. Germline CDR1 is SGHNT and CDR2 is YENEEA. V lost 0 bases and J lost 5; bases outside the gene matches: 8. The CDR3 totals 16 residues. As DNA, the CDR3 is TGTGCCAGCAGCTTAGAGGGAGCGGGAGTAGGGGAGACCCAGTACTTC. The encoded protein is CASSLEGAGVGETQYF.

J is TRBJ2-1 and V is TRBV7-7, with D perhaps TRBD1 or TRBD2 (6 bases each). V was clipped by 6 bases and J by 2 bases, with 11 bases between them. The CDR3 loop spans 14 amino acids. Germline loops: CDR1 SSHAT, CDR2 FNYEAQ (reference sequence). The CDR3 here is CASSYGGTYNEQFF. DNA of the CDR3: TGTGCCAGCAGTTACGGGGGCACCTACAATGAGCAGTTCTTC.

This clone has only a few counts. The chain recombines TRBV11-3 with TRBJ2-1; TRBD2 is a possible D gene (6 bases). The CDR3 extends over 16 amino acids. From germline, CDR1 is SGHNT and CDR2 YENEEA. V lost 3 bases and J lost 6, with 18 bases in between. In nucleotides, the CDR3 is TGTGCCAGCAGCTTCCGTTTGGGGGGAGCTCGCAATGAGCAGTTCTTC. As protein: CASSFRLGGARNEQFF. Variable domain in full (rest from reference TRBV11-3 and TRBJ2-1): EAGVVQSPRYKIIEKKQPVAFWCNPISGHNTLYWYLQNLGQGPELLIRYENEEAVDDSQLPKDRFSAERLKGVDSTLKIQPAELGDSAVYLCASSFRLGGARNEQFFGPGTRLTVL.

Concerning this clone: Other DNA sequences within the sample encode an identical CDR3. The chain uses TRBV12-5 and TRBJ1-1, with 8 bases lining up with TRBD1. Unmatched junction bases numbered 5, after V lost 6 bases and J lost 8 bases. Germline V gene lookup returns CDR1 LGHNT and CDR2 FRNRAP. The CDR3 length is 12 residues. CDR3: CASGQQGGEAFF. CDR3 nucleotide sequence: TGTGCTAGTGGCCAACAGGGGGGGGAAGCTTTCTTT.

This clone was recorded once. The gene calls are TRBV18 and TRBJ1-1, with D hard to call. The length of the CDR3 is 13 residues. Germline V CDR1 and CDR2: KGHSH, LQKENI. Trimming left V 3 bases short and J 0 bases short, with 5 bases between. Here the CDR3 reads CASSPGLNTEAFF. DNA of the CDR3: TGTGCCAGCTCACCGGGGTTGAACACTGAAGCTTTCTTT.

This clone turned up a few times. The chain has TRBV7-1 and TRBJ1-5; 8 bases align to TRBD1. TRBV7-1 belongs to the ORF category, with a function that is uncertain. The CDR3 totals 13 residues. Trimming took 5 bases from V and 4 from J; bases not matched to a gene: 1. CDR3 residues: CASSRTGNQPQHF. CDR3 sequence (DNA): TGTGCCAGCAGCCGGACAGGGAATCAGCCCCAGCATTTT.

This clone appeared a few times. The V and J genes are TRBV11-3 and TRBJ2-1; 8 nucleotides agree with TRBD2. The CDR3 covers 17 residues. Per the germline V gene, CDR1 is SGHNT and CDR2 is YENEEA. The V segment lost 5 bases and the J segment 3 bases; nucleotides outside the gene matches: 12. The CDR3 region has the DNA TGTGCCAGCAGCCAGAGACCCAGGACTAGCCACTACAATGAGCAGTTCTTC. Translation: CASSQRPRTSHYNEQFF.

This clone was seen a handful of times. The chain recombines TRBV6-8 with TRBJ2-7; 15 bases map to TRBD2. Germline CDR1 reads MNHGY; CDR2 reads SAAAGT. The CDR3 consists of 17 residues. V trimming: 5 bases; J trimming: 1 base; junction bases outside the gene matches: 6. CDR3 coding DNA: TGTGCCAGCAGTAAGGGACTAGCGGGAGGTCTATCCTACGAGCAGTACTTC. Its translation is CASSKGLAGGLSYEQYF.

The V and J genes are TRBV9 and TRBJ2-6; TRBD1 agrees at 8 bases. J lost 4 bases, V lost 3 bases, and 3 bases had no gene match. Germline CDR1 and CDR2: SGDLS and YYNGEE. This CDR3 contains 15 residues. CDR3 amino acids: CASSGRGRGANVLTF. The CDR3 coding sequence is TGTGCCAGCAGCGGCAGGGGGCGAGGGGCCAACGTCCTGACTTTC. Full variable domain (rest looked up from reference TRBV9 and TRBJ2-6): DSGVTQTPKHLITATGQRVTLRCSPRSGDLSVYWYQQSLDQGLQFLIQYYNGEERAKGNILERFSAQQFPDLHSELNLSSLELGDSALYFCASSGRGRGANVLTFGAGSRLTVL.

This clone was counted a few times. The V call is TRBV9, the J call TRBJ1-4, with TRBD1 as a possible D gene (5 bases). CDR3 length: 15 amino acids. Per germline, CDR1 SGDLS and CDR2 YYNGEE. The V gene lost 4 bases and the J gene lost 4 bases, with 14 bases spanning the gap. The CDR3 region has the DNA TGTGCCAGCAGCCCCAGGACAACCCTTAATGAAAAACTGTTTTTT. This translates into CASSPRTTLNEKLFF.

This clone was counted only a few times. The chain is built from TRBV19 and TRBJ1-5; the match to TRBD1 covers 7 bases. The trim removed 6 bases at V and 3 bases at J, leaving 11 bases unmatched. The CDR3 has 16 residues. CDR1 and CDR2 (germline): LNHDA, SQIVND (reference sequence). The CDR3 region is CASSQTGTANNQPQHF. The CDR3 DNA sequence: TGTGCCAGTAGCCAGACTGGGACAGCTAACAATCAGCCCCAGCATTTT.

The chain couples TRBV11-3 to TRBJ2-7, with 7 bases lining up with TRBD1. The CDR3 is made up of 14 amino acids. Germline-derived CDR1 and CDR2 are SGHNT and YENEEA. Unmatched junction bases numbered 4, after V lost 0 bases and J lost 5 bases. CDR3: CASSLDNRGNEQYF. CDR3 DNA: TGTGCCAGCAGCTTAGACAACAGGGGAAACGAGCAGTACTTC.

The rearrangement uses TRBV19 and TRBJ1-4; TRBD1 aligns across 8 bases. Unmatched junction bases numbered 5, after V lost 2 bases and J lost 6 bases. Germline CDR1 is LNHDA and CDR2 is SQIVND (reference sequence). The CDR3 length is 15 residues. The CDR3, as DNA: TGTGCCAGTAGTATATTGGGACAGGTAGATGAAAAACTGTTTTTT. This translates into CASSILGQVDEKLFF.

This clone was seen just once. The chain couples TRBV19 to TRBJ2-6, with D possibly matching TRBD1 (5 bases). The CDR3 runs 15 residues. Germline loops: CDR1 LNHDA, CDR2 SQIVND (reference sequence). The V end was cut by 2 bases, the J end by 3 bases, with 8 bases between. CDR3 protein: CASSILGRGANVLTF. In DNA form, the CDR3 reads TGTGCCAGTAGTATACTGGGGCGTGGGGCCAACGTCCTGACTTTC.

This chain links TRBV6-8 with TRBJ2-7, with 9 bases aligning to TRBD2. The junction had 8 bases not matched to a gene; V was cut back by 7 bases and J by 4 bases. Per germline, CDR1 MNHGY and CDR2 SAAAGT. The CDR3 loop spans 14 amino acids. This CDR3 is CASISSGVYYEQYF. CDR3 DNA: TGTGCCAGCATTTCTAGCGGGGTTTATTACGAGCAGTACTTC.

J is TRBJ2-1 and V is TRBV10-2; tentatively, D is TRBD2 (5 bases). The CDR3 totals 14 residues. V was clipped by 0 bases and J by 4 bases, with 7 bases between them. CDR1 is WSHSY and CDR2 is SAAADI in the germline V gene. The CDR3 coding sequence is TGCGCCAGCAGTGAGTCGGACTTTTACAATGAGCAGTTCTTC. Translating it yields CASSESDFYNEQFF.

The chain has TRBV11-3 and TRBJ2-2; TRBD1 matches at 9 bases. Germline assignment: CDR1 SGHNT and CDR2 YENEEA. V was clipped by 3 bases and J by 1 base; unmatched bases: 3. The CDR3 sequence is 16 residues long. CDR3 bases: TGTGCCAGCAGCTTCCGACAGGGGGTGAACACCGGGGAGCTGTTTTTT. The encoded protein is CASSFRQGVNTGELFF.

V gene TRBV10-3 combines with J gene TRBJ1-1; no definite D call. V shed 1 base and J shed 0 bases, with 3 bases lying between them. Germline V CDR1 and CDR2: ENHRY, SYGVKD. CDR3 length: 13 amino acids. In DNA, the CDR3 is TGTGCCATCAGTGAGTTGGTGAACACTGAAGCTTTCTTT. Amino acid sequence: CAISELVNTEAFF.

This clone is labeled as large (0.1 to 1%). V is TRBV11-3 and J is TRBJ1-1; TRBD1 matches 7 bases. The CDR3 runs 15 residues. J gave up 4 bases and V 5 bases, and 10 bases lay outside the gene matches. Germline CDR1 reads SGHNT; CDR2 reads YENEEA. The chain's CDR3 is CASSPGTDWSTEAFF. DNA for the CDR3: TGTGCCAGCAGCCCGGGGACAGACTGGAGCACTGAAGCTTTCTTT.

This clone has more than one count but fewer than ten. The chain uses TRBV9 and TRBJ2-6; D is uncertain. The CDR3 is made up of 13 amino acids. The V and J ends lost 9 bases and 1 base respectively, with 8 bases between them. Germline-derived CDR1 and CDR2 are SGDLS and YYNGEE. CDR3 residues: CATDISGANVLTF. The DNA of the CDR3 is TGTGCCACAGACATATCTGGGGCCAACGTCCTGACTTTC.

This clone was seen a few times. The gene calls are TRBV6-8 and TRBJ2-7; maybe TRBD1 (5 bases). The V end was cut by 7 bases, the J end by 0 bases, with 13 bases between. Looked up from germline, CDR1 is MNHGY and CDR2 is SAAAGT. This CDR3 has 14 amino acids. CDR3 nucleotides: TGTGCCAGCAAACGACAGAGGAGCTCCTACGAGCAGTACTTC. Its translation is CASKRQRSSYEQYF.

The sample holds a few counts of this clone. The CDR3 bases are TGTGCCAGTTCTATAAGCAATCAGCCCCAGCATTTT. Amino acids: CASSISNQPQHF. V usage is TRBV19 and J usage is TRBJ1-5; no definite D call. Trimming stripped 8 bases from V and 1 base from J, with 6 bases between. Germline V gene sequence: CDR1 LNHDA, CDR2 SQIVND (reference sequence). The CDR3 runs 12 residues.

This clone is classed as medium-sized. This chain's CDR3 is CASSRWNYGYTF. The CDR3 nucleotides are TGTGCCAGCAGTCGGTGGAACTATGGCTACACCTTC. This chain links TRBV9 with TRBJ1-2, with no clear D. The length of the CDR3 is 12 residues. Germline values: CDR1 SGDLS, CDR2 YYNGEE. The V and J ends lost 5 bases and 2 bases respectively, with 7 bases between them. The entire variable domain, with the rest obtained from reference TRBV9 and TRBJ1-2, is as follows: DSGVTQTPKHLITATGQRVTLRCSPRSGDLSVYWYQQSLDQGLQFLIQYYNGEERAKGNILERFSAQQFPDLHSELNLSSLELGDSALYFCASSRWNYGYTFGSGTRLTVV.

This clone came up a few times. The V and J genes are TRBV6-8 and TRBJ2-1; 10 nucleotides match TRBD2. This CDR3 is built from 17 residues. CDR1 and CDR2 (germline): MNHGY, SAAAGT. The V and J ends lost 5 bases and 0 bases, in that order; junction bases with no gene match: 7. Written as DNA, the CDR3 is TGTGCCAGCAGTCGAAGGACTAGCGGAAGCTCCTACAATGAGCAGTTCTTC. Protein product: CASSRRTSGSSYNEQFF.

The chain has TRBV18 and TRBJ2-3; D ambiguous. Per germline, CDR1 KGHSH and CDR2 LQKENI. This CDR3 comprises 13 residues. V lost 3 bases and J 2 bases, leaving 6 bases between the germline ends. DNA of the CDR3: TGTGCCAGCTCACCGGGTTACACAGATACGCAGTATTTT. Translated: CASSPGYTDTQYF. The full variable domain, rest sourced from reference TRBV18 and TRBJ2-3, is NAGVMQNPRHLVRRRGQEARLRCSPMKGHSHVYWYRQLPEEGLKFMVYLQKENIIDESGMPKERFSAEFPKEGPSILRIQQVVRGDSAAYFCASSPGYTDTQYFGPGTRLTVL.

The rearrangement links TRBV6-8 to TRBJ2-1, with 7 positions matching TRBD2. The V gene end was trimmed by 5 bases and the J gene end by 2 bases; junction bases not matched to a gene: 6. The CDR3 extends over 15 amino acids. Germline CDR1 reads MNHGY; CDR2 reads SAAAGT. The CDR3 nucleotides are TGTGCCAGCAGTGAGGCGGGAGTAGCCTACAATGAGCAGTTCTTC. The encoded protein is CASSEAGVAYNEQFF.

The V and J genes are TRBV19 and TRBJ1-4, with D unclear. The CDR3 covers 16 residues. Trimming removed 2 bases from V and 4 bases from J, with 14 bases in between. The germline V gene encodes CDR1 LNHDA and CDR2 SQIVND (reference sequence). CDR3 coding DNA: TGTGCCAGTAGTATACGGAGAGGCAGACTTAATGAAAAACTGTTTTTT. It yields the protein CASSIRRGRLNEKLFF.

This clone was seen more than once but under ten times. As DNA, the CDR3 is TGTGCCACCAGCAGAGATTACTCAGGGGAAGGAAATCAGCCCCAGCATTTT. Protein product: CATSRDYSGEGNQPQHF. The V call is TRBV15, the J call TRBJ1-5; perhaps TRBD1 as D (6 bases). Germline CDR1 LNHNV, CDR2 YYDKDF (reference sequence). The V end lost 0 bases, the J end lost 4 bases, and 16 bases lay between the germline ends. CDR3 length: 17 amino acids.